This T cell receptor (beta chain) was captured by sequencing in a study of blood T cell repertoires in COVID-19. Assay used: immunoSEQ multiplex PCR; TCRdb lists only in-frame clones, some missing. The sample yields 14,000 or so clones, around nine tenths seen once. V shed 0 bases and J shed 7 bases, with 10 bases lying between them. This CDR3 spans 13 amino acids. Per germline, CDR1 SGHVS and CDR2 FNYEAQ. The chain links TRBV7-6 to TRBJ2-7; no clear D gene. The sample taken for sequencing was peripheral blood. The source of this sequence is a human donor with active COVID-19. The donor label of this sample is uncertain. CDR3 amino acids: CASSLAFRREQYF. The CDR3 DNA reads as TGTGCCAGCAGCTTAGCTTTCCGGCGGGAGCAGTACTTC.